These 22 T cell receptor beta chains were all obtained from the same sample, sequenced in a study of T cell repertoires in cytomegalovirus infection. TCRdb processed the reads anew with MiXCR; each CDR3 protein has one entry. The sample shows hundreds of thousands of distinct CDR3 sequences, 20% to 25% of them seen only once. Specimen: CD8+ T cells from PBMCs. The origin of the receptors is a human donor in good health (CMV status not recorded). Some clones in this sample may be carry-over from other donors' samples.

This clonotype was detected only a few times. The J gene is TRBJ2-3, the V gene TRBV10-3; possible D gene TRBD2, 6 bases. Germline CDR1 and CDR2: ENHRY and SYGVKD. The CDR3 runs to 15 residues. Trimming stripped 3 bases from V and 2 bases from J, with 12 bases between. CDR3 DNA sequence: TGTGCCATCAGTGAAATGGCGGGGATCACAGATACGCAGTATTTT. Protein sequence: CAISEMAGITDTQYF.

This clonotype was observed a few times. The chain links TRBV7-8 to TRBJ2-3; perhaps TRBD2 as D (7 bases). V was cut by 8 bases and J by 6 bases, with 21 bases left in between. Germline lookup yields CDR1 SGHVS and CDR2 FQNEAQ. CDR3 length: 15 amino acids. CDR3 sequence: CASSPEGGAGDTQYF. The DNA of the CDR3 is TGTGCCAGCTCCCCGGAGGGGGGGGCCGGGGATACGCAGTATTTT.

The V and J genes are TRBV7-9 and TRBJ2-7; 10 bases are a match to TRBD1. The CDR3 is 15 amino acids. V lost 4 bases and J lost 2; bases outside the gene matches: 5. The V gene's germline CDR1 is SEHNR and CDR2 FQNEAQ (reference sequence). The CDR3 loop is CASSSGTGDTYEQYF. CDR3 sequence (DNA): TGTGCCAGCAGCTCCGGGACAGGGGACACCTACGAGCAGTACTTC.

There are a few counts of this clonotype. The V gene is TRBV27, the J gene TRBJ2-3; 7 bases are shared with TRBD2. Trimming cost V 2 bases and J 4 bases; bases outside gene matches: 3. CDR1 is MNHEY, CDR2 SMNVEV, per germline (reference sequence). There are 14 residues in the CDR3. The CDR3 sequence: CASSLLAAPDTQYF. The CDR3 DNA is TGTGCCAGCAGTTTACTAGCGGCCCCAGATACGCAGTATTTT.

A few counts support this clonotype. The J gene is TRBJ1-5, the V gene TRBV19; D remains ambiguous. V lost 3 bases, J lost 7 bases, and 10 bases lay in between. This CDR3 is 13 amino acids long. In germline, CDR1 is LNHDA, CDR2 SQIVND (reference sequence). CDR3 bases: TGTGCCAGTAGTATCTTAGAAAACCAGCCCCAGCATTTT. Translating gives CASSILENQPQHF.

This clonotype was detected ten times or more. CDR3 loop: CASSLAGGSNQETQYF. Written as DNA, the CDR3 is TGTGCCAGCAGCTTAGCGGGGGGGTCCAACCAAGAGACCCAGTACTTC. The chain couples TRBV7-6 to TRBJ2-5; 7 bases align to TRBD2. V gave up 0 bases and J gave up 0 bases; unmatched junction bases: 4. The CDR3 contains 16 residues. Per germline, CDR1 SGHVS and CDR2 FNYEAQ.

This clonotype was seen more than once but under ten times. V usage is TRBV7-9 and J usage is TRBJ2-5; D perhaps matches TRBD2 (7 bases). This CDR3 comprises 14 residues. Germline loops: CDR1 SEHNR, CDR2 FQNEAQ (reference sequence). V was pared by 6 bases and J by 4 bases, with 15 bases between. This CDR3 is CASRQGGSGETQYF. CDR3 bases: TGTGCCAGCAGACAGGGAGGGTCCGGAGAGACCCAGTACTTC.

V gene TRBV7-9 combines with J gene TRBJ2-7; 8 bases fit TRBD2. CDR1 and CDR2 from the germline V gene are SEHNR and FQNEAQ (reference sequence). CDR3 length: 16 residues. Losses at the gene ends were 3 bases for V and 2 bases for J; bases not matched to a gene: 9. The CDR3 sequence is CASSFGGGPHPYEQYV. The CDR3 region has the DNA TGTGCCAGCAGCTTCGGGGGGGGTCCCCATCCCTACGAGCAGTACGTC.

This clonotype was detected ten times or more. The chain couples TRBV19 to TRBJ2-7; 9 positions match TRBD1. Trimming cost V 0 bases and J 3 bases; bases outside gene matches: 6. This CDR3 is 16 amino acids long. Germline-derived CDR1 and CDR2 are LNHDA and SQIVND (reference sequence). CDR3 loop: CASSIDGTGGLYEQYF. CDR3 in DNA: TGTGCCAGTAGTATAGATGGCACAGGGGGCCTCTACGAGCAGTACTTC.

The chain uses TRBV7-9 and TRBJ1-1; D gene ambiguous. Germline V gene lookup returns CDR1 SEHNR and CDR2 FQNEAQ (reference sequence). V was shortened by 5 bases and J by 5 bases, with 15 bases between the two germline ends. CDR3 length equals 14 residues. The CDR3 loop reads CASSAALARTEAFF. The CDR3 coding sequence is TGTGCCAGCAGCGCTGCCTTGGCACGGACTGAAGCTTTCTTT.

The gene calls are TRBV20-1 and TRBJ2-1, with D perhaps matching TRBD1 or TRBD2 (5 bases each). This CDR3 has 13 amino acids. The germline gives CDR1 DFQATT, CDR2 SNEGSKA (reference sequence). Trimming took 5 bases from V and 6 from J, leaving 14 bases between them. The CDR3: CSARDGQGNEQFF. CDR3 nucleotide sequence: TGCAGTGCTCGGGACGGTCAAGGCAATGAGCAGTTCTTC.

Note on this clonotype: At one of its ends the junction is not consistent with the germline gene, which may arise from a read error. The chain has TRBV19 and TRBJ1-2; tentatively, D is TRBD1 (5 bases). CDR3 length: 16 amino acids. Germline V gene data show CDR1 as LNHDA and CDR2 as SQIVND (reference sequence). DNA for the CDR3: TGTGCCAGTAGTACCCTTTGGACATGGGACGACTATGGCTACAGCTTC. Protein: CASSTLWTWDDYGYSF.

As regards this clonotype: This may be a read error, as it is one base from a much larger clone. V and J are TRBV5-1 and TRBJ2-1; D remains ambiguous. This CDR3 spans 15 amino acids. Germline V gives CDR1 SGHRS, CDR2 YFSETQ. With 4 bases removed from V and 3 bases from J, the gap between germline ends came to 14 bases. The CDR3 region is CASSRGEWDYNEQFF. In nucleotides, the CDR3 is TGCGCCAGCAGCCGCGGCGAGTGGGACTACAATGAGCAGTTCTTC.

This clonotype was seen repeatedly, ten times or more. CDR3 nucleotide sequence: TGTGCCAGCACCCAAGCGGGGCCCTACAATGAGCAGTTCTTC. Translated: CASTQAGPYNEQFF. This chain connects TRBV7-2 to TRBJ2-1; the match to TRBD2 covers 7 bases. Trimming removed 7 bases from V and 2 bases from J; junction bases left unmatched: 5. CDR1 is SGHTA, CDR2 FQGNSA, per germline. This CDR3 is built from 14 residues.

Comment on this clonotype: A read error may be the cause here, since a much bigger clone is one base away. The CDR3 is CASSYGSQETLYF. The CDR3 DNA reads as TGTGCCAGCAGTTACGGCAGCCAAGAGACCCTGTACTTC. The chain joins TRBV6-1 to TRBJ2-5; D gene uncertain. Germline V lookup: CDR1 MNHNS, CDR2 SASEGT. CDR3 length: 13 residues.

The chain has TRBV20-1 and TRBJ2-2; D is possibly TRBD1 (5 bases). V dropped 1 base and J dropped 5 bases, with 8 bases sitting between them. The CDR3 extends over 13 amino acids. Germline assignment: CDR1 DFQATT and CDR2 SNEGSKA (reference sequence). CDR3 in DNA: TGCAGTGCTAGAGGGCAGGGAACCGGGGAGCTGTTTTTT. Translated: CSARGQGTGELFF.

Only a few counts were recorded for this clonotype. The chain employs TRBV5-6 and TRBJ2-1, with D tentatively TRBD1 (6 bases). Germline V gives CDR1 SGHDT, CDR2 YYEEEE. This CDR3 comprises 15 residues. Trimming took off 1 base at V and 4 bases at J, with 12 bases between the two ends. CDR3 in amino acids: CASSLTGNAYNEQFF. The CDR3 DNA reads TGTGCCAGCAGCTTGACAGGGAATGCTTACAATGAGCAGTTCTTC.

This clonotype was detected only a few times. The rearrangement uses TRBV4-1 and TRBJ1-5; 10 nucleotides line up with TRBD1. The germline CDR1 and CDR2 sequences are MGHRA and YSYEKL. The CDR3 consists of 17 residues. The J segment lost 5 bases and the V segment lost 0 bases, leaving 7 bases of the junction unmatched. DNA of the CDR3: TGCGCCAGCAGCCAAGATCAGGGGACAGGGGTTTATCAGCCCCAGCATTTT. Protein sequence: CASSQDQGTGVYQPQHF.

This clonotype was seen only a few times. This chain connects TRBV6-2 or TRBV6-3 to TRBJ2-5; possibly TRBD1 or TRBD2 for D (5 bases each). This CDR3 region has 12 residues. With 7 bases removed from V and 7 bases from J, the gap between germline ends came to 13 bases. Germline V CDR1 and CDR2: MNHEY, SVGEGT. CDR3 amino acids: CASIRGDGTQYF. The DNA of the CDR3 is TGTGCCAGCATTAGAGGGGATGGGACCCAGTACTTC.

Concerning this clonotype: Just one base apart from a much larger clone, this may be a read error. The chain couples TRBV12-5 to TRBJ2-3, with 7 bases fitting TRBD2. Germline lookup yields CDR1 LGHNT and CDR2 FRNRAP. V lost 6 bases, J lost 11 bases, and 14 bases stayed unmatched. This CDR3 contains 14 residues. CDR3 amino acids: CASGRAGPPHMQYF. The CDR3 nucleotides read TGTGCTAGTGGCAGAGCGGGGCCCCCGCATATGCAGTATTTT.

The sample holds many counts of this clonotype. The rearrangement links TRBV7-2 to TRBJ2-1, with 9 bases lining up with TRBD2. The CDR3 has 15 residues. V lost 5 bases, J lost 8 bases, and 10 bases stayed unmatched. CDR1 and CDR2 (germline): SGHTA, FQGNSA. Here the CDR3 DNA reads TGTGCCAGCAGCCCGCTTGGAGCGGGGGGTTATGAGCAGTTCTTC. As protein: CASSPLGAGGYEQFF.

The chain links TRBV19 to TRBJ1-2, with D unclear. In germline, CDR1 is LNHDA, CDR2 SQIVND (reference sequence). Trimming removed 7 bases from V and 0 bases from J, with 18 bases in between. CDR3 length equals 16 residues. Written as DNA, the CDR3 is TGTGCCAGTAAATCCGGTCGGGAACCAGCTAACTATGGCTACACCTTC. Translation: CASKSGREPANYGYTF.